This TCR beta chain came from a study of T cell repertoires in cytomegalovirus infection. Study-wide background: It was recently identified HLA-C-restricted and well-studied HLA-B-restricted CMV epitopes that the study used. An indication of both CMV infection and matching HLA type came from public TCR beta signatures. Study-level points and caveats: Carriage of CMV together with the relevant HLA was identifiable through cumulative public TCR beta family frequency. Clonotypes of TCR beta that were HLA-C-restricted and CMV-specific dominated the ex vivo response.

This clonotype appeared a few times. The antigen is undetermined. A single record per CDR3 protein comes from TCRdb applying MiXCR to the reads. The table records 550,000 to 850,000 distinct CDR3 sequences, roughly a third of them present only once. V was clipped by 5 bases and J by 0 bases, with 14 bases between them. This CDR3 has 17 residues. The germline V gene encodes CDR1 SGHVS and CDR2 FNYEAQ. Sequences were derived from cultured PBMCs, sampled from culture after CMV antigen stimulation. The sequence derives from a human donor in good health (CMV status not recorded). Some clones in this sample may be carry-over from other donors' samples. This chain connects TRBV7-6 to TRBJ2-6, with D tentatively TRBD2 (6 bases). CDR3 amino acids: CASSRAGLLSGANVLTF. Here the CDR3 DNA reads TGTGCCAGCAGCAGGGCGGGACTCCTCTCTGGGGCCAACGTCCTGACTTTC.